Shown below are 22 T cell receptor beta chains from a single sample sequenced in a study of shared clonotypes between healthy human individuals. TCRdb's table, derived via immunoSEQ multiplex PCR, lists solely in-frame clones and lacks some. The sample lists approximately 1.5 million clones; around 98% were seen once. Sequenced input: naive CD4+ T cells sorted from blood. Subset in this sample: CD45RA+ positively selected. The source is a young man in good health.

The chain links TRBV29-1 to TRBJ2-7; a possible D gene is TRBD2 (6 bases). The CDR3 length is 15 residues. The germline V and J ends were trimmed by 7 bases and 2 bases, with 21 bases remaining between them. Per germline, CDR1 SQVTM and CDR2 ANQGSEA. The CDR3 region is CSAIGGVQRPYEQYF. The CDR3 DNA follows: TGCAGCGCAATTGGCGGGGTCCAGCGCCCCTACGAGCAGTACTTC.

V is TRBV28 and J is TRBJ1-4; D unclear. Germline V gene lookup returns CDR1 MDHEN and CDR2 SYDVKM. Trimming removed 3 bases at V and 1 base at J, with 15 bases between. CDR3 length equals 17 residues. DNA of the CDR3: TGTGCCAGCAGTTTCGTAATGGGCGGTAGAACTAATGAAAAACTGTTTTTT. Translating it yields CASSFVMGGRTNEKLFF.

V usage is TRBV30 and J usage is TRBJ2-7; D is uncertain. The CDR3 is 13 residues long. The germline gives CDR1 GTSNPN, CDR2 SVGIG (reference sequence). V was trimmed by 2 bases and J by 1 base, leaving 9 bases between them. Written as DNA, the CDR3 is TGTGCCTGGAGTCCCCCGAGGTCCTACGAGCAGTACTTC. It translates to CAWSPPRSYEQYF.

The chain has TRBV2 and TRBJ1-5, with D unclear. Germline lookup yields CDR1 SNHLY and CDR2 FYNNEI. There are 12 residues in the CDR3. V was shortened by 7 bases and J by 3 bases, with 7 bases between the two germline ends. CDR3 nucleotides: TGTGCCAGCACTCAACCCAATCAGCCCCAGCATTTT. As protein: CASTQPNQPQHF.

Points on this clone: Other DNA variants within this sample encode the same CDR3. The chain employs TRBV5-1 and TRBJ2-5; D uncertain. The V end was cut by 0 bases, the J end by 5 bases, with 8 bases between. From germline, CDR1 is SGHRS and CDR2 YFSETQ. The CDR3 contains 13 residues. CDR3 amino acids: CASSLGIGETQYF. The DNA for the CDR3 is TGCGCCAGCAGCTTGGGGATTGGGGAGACCCAGTACTTC. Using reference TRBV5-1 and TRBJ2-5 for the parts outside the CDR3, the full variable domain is KAGVTQTPRYLIKTRGQQVTLSCSPISGHRSVSWYQQTPGQGLQFLFEYFSETQRNKGNFPGRFSGRQFSNSRSEMNVSTLELGDSALYLCASSLGIGETQYFGPGTRLLVL.

CDR3 amino acids: CASSTAGAGELFF. In DNA, the CDR3 is TGTGCCAGTAGTACGGCAGGGGCCGGGGAGCTGTTTTTT. The J gene is TRBJ2-2, the V gene TRBV19; possible D gene TRBD1, 6 bases. The germline V gene has CDR1 LNHDA and CDR2 SQIVND (reference sequence). The V end lost 4 bases, the J end lost 6 bases, and 9 bases lay between the germline ends. This CDR3 contains 13 residues.

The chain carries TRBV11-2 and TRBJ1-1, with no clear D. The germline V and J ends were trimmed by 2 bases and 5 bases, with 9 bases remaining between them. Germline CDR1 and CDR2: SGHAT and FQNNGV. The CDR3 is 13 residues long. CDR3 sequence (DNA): TGTGCCAGCAGCTTATTGGGGAGGACTGAAGCTTTCTTT. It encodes CASSLLGRTEAFF.

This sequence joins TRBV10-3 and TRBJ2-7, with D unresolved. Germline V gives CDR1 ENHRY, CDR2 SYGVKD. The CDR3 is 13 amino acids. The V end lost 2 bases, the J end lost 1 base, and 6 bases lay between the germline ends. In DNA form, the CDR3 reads TGTGCCATCAGTGAGCCAGGTTCCTACGAGCAGTACTTC. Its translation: CAISEPGSYEQYF.

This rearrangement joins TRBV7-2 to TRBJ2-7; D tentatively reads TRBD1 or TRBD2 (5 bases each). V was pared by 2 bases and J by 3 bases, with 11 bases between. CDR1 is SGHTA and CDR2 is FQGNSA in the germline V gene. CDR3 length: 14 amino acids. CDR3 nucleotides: TGTGCCAGCAGCTTACCGGGACGGGGCTACGAGCAGTACTTC. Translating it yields CASSLPGRGYEQYF.

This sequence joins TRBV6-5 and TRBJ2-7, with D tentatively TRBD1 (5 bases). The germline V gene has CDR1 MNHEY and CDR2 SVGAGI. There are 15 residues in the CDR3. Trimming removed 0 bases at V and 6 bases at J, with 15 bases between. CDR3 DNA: TGTGCCAGCAGTTACTCCCGGCAGGGTATTTCCGAGCAGTACTTC. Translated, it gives CASSYSRQGISEQYF.

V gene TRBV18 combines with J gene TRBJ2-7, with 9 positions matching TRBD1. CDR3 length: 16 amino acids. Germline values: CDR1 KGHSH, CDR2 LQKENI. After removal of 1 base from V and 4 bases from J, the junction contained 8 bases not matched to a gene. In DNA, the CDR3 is TGTGCCAGCTCACCACAGGCCCCAGGGACAGGGTACGAGCAGTACTTC. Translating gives CASSPQAPGTGYEQYF.

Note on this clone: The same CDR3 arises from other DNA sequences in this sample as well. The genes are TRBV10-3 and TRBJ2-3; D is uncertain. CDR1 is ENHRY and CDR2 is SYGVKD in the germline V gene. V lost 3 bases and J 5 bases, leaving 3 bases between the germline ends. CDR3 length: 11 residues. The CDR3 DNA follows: TGTGCCATCAGTGATCTAGATACGCAGTATTTT. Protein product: CAISDLDTQYF.

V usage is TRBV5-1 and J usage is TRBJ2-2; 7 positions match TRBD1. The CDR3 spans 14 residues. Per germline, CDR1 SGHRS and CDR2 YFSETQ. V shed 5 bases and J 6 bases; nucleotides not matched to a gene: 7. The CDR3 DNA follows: TGCGCCAGCAGGGGCACAGGGGCGGCCGGGGAGCTGTTTTTT. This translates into CASRGTGAAGELFF.

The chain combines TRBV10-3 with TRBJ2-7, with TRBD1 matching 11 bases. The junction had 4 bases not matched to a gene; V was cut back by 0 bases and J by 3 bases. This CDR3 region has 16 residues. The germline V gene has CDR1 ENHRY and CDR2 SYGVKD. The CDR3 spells CAISESGTGGNYEQYF. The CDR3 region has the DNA TGTGCCATCAGTGAGTCTGGGACAGGGGGAAACTACGAGCAGTACTTC.

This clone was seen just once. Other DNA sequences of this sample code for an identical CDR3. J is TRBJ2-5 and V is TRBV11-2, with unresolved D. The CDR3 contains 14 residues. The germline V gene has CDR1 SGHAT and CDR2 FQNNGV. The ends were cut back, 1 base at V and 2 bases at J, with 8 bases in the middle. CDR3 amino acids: CASSLVLTQETQYF. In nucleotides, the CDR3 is TGTGCCAGCAGCTTAGTTCTTACTCAAGAGACCCAGTACTTC. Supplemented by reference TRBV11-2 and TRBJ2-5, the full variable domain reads EAGVAQSPRYKIIEKRQSVAFWCNPISGHATLYWYQQILGQGPKLLIQFQNNGVVDDSQLPKDRFSAERLKGVDSTLKIQPAKLEDSAVYLCASSLVLTQETQYFGPGTRLLVL.

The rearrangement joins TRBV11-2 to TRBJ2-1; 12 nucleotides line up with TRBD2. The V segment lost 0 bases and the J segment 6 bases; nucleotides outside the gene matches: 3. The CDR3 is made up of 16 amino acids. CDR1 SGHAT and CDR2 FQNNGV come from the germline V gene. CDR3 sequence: CASSLELAGGSNEQFF. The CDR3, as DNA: TGTGCCAGCAGCTTAGAACTAGCGGGAGGTTCCAATGAGCAGTTCTTC. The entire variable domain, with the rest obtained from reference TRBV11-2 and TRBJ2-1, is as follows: EAGVAQSPRYKIIEKRQSVAFWCNPISGHATLYWYQQILGQGPKLLIQFQNNGVVDDSQLPKDRFSAERLKGVDSTLKIQPAKLEDSAVYLCASSLELAGGSNEQFFGPGTRLTVL.

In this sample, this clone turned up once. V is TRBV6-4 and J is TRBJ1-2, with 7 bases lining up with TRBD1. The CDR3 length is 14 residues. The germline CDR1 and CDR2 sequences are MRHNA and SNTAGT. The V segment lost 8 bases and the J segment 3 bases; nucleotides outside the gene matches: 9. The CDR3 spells CASRQGGGHYGYTF. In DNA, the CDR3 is TGTGCCAGCCGACAGGGAGGAGGGCACTATGGCTACACCTTC.

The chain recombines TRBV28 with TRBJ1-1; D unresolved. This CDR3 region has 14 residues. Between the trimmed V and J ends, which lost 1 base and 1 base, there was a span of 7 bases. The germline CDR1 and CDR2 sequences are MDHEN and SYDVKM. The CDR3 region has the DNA TGTGCCAGCAGTTTATCCTCGGGGAACACTGAAGCTTTCTTT. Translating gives CASSLSSGNTEAFF.

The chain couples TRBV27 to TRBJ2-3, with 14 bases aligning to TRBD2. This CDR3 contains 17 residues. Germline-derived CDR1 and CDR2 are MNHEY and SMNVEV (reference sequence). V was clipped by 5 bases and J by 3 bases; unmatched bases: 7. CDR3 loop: CASSRLAGGPGTDTQYF. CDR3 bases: TGTGCCAGCAGTCGACTAGCGGGAGGGCCGGGGACAGATACGCAGTATTTT.

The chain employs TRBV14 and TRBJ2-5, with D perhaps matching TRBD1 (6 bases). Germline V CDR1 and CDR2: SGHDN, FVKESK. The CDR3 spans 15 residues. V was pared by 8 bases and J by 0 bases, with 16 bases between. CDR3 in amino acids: CASRPAWTDQETQYF. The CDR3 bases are TGTGCCAGCCGCCCCGCCTGGACAGACCAAGAGACCCAGTACTTC.

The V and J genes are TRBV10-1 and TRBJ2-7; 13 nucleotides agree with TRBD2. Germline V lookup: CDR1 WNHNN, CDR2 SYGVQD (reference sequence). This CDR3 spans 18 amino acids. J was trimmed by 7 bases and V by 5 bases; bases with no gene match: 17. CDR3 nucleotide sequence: TGCGCCAGCAGTCCTGGACCGGGACTAGCGGGATCTCTGGGAGAGCAGTACTTC. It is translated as CASSPGPGLAGSLGEQYF.

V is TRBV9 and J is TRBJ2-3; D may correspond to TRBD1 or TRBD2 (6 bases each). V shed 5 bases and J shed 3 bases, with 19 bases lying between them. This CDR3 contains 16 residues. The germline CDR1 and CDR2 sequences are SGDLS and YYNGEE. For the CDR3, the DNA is TGTGCCAGCAGTGGAGGGGGGAGGATGAGGACAGATACGCAGTATTTT. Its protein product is CASSGGGRMRTDTQYF. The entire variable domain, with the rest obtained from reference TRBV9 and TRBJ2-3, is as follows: DSGVTQTPKHLITATGQRVTLRCSPRSGDLSVYWYQQSLDQGLQFLIQYYNGEERAKGNILERFSAQQFPDLHSELNLSSLELGDSALYFCASSGGGRMRTDTQYFGPGTRLTVL.